Listed here is a single TCR beta chain. TCRdb's table, derived via immunoSEQ multiplex PCR, lists solely in-frame clones and lacks some. The sample has 150,000 to 200,000 clones, around 90% seen once. This specimen comes from a study of blood T cell repertoires in COVID-19. Study background: The analysed material was cDNA or gDNA that came from T cells, B-cell-depleted T cells, or PBMCs.

The clonotype originates from a human donor in a cohort sampled during active COVID-19. Source material: peripheral blood.

CDR3 coding DNA: TGCGCCAGCAGCCAAGATCCCGGGGTAAGCTATGGCTACACCTTC. This gives the protein CASSQDPGVSYGYTF. The chain is built from TRBV4-1 and TRBJ1-2; D is ambiguous. V dropped 0 bases and J dropped 4 bases, with 12 bases sitting between them. The germline gives CDR1 MGHRA, CDR2 YSYEKL. The CDR3 has 15 amino acids.